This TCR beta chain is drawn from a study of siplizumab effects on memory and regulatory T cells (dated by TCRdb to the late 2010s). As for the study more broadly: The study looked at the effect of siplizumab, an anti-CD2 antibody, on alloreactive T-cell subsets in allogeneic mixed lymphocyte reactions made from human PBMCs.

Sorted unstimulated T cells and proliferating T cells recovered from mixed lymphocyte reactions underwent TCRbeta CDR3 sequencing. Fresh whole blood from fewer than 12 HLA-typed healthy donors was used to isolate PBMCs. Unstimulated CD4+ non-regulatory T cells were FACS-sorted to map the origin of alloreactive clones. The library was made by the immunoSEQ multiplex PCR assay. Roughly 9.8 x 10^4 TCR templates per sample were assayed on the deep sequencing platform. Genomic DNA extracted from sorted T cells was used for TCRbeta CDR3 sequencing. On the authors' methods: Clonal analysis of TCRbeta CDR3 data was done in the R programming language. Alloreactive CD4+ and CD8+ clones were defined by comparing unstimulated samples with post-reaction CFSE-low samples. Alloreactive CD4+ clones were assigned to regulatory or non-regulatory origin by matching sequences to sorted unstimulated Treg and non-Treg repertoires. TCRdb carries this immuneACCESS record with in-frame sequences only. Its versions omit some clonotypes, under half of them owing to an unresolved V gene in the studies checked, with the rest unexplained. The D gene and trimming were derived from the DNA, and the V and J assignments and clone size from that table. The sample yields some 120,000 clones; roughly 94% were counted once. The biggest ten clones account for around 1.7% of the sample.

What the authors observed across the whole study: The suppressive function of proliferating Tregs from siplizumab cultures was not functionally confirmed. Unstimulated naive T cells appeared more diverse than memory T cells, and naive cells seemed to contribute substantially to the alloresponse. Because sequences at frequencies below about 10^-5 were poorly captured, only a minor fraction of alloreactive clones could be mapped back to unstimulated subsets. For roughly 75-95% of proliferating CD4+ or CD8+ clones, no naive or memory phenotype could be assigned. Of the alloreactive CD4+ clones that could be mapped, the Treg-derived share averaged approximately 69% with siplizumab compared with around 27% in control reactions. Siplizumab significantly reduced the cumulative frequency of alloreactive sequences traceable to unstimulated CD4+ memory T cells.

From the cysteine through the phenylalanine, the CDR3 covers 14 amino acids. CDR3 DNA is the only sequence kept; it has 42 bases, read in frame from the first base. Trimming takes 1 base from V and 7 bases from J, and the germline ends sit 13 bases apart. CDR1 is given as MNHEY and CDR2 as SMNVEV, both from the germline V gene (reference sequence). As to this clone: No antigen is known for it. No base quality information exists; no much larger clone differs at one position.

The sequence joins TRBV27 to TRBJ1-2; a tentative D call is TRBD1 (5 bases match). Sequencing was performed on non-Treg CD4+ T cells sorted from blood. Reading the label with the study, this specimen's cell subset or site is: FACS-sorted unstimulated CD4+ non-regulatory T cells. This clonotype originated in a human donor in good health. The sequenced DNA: TGTGCCAGCAGTTTATGGGACCCTCCGCGTGGCTACACCTTC. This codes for CASSLWDPPRGYTF.